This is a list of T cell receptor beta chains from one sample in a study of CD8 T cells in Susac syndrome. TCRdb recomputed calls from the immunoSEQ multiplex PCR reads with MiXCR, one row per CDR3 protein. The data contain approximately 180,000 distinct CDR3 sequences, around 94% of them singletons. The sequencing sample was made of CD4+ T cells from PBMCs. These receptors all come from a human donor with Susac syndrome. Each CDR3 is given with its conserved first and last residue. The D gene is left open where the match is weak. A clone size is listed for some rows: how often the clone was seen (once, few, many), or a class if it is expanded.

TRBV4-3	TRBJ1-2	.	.	CASSQDSVDYGYTF	TGCGCCAGCAGCCAAGATTCAGTGGACTATGGCTACACCTTC
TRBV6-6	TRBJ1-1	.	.	CASRYSGVNTEAFF	TGTGCCAGCAGGTATTCAGGGGTGAACACTGAAGCTTTCTTT
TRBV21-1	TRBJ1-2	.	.	CASSTDKCYGYTF	TGTGCCAGCAGCACCGACAAATGCTATGGCTACACCTTC
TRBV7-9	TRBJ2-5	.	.	CASSLAQGGQETQYF	TGTGCCAGCAGCTTAGCACAGGGAGGCCAAGAGACCCAGTACTTC
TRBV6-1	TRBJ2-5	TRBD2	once	CASRQSMGLAGGGTQYF	TGTGCCAGCAGGCAATCAATGGGACTAGCGGGAGGGGGGACCCAGTACTTC
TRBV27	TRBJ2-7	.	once	CASMLTALSYEQYF	TGTGCCAGCATGCTCACAGCTCTCTCCTACGAGCAGTACTTC
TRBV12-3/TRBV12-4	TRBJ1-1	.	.	CASSLIGIRGPNTEAFF	TGTGCCAGCAGCTTAATCGGGATCCGGGGACCGAACACTGAAGCTTTCTTT
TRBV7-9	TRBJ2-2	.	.	CASSPRWGALPNTGELFF	TGTGCCAGCAGCCCCCGGTGGGGGGCGCTCCCTAACACCGGGGAGCTGTTTTTT
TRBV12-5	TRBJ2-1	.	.	CASGNVPVYEQFF	TGTGCTAGTGGCAACGTGCCAGTTTATGAGCAGTTCTTC
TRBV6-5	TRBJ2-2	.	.	CASSTTRTGELFF	TGTGCCAGCAGTACAACACGCACCGGGGAGCTGTTTTTT
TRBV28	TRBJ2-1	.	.	CASRYSGAPRGFF	TGTGCCAGCCGTTACTCTGGAGCCCCCCGGGGGTTCTTC
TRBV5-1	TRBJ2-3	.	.	CASSLVADTQYF	TGTGCCAGCAGCTTAGTTGCAGATACGCAGTATTTT
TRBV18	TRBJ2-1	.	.	CASSPQDGEQFF	TGTGCCAGCTCACCGCAAGATGGTGAGCAGTTCTTC
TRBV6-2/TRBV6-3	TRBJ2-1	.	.	CASSPLTLAHNEQFF	TGTGCCAGCAGCCCACTTACTTTAGCCCACAATGAGCAGTTCTTC
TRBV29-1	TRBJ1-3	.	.	CSARTGLDTIYF	TGCAGCGCCAGGACTGGATTAGACACCATATATTTT
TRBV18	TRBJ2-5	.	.	CASSPPSQETQYF	TGTGCCAGCTCACCACCGTCCCAAGAGACCCAGTACTTC
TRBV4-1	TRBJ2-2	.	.	CASSQRTQGPGELFF	TGCGCCAGCAGCCAACGGACCCAGGGTCCCGGGGAGCTGTTTTTT
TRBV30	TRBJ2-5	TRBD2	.	CAWRTRLAGRKETQYF	TGTGCCTGGAGAACAAGACTAGCGGGGAGAAAAGAGACCCAGTACTTC
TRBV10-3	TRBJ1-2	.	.	CAISEGLGAGYTF	TGTGCCATCAGTGAGGGCCTCGGGGCTGGCTACACCTTC
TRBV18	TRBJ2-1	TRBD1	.	CASSQTGQGREQFF	TGTGCCAGCTCTCAAACCGGACAGGGACGTGAGCAGTTCTTC
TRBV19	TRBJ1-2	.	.	CASSPIQSNYGYTF	TGTGCCAGTAGCCCTATCCAGTCGAACTATGGCTACACCTTC
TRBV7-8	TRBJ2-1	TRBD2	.	CASSLGPSGRGSEQFF	TGTGCCAGCAGCTTAGGCCCCAGCGGGAGAGGTAGTGAGCAGTTCTTC
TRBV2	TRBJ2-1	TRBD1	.	CASSVVTGDRTGFYNEQFF	TGTGCCAGCAGTGTAGTCACTGGGGATCGGACAGGATTTTACAATGAGCAGTTCTTC
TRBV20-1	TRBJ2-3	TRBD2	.	CSATTSGVTDTQYF	TGCAGTGCTACGACTAGCGGGGTTACTGATACGCAGTATTTT
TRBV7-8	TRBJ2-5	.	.	CASSLSHGRGETQYF	TGTGCCAGCAGCTTATCACACGGGAGAGGAGAGACCCAGTACTTC
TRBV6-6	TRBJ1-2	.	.	CASSWTLYGYTF	TGTGCCAGCAGTTGGACACTATATGGCTACACCTTC
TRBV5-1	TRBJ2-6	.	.	CASSPQGPGANVLTF	TGCGCCAGCAGCCCACAGGGCCCTGGGGCCAACGTCCTGACTTTC
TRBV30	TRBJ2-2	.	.	CAWGTNTGELFF	TGTGCCTGGGGGACGAACACCGGGGAGCTGTTTTTT
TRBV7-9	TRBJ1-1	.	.	CASSYFENTEAFF	TGTGCCAGCAGCTACTTCGAGAACACTGAAGCTTTCTTT
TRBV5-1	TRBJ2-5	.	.	CASSLGGSETQYF	TGCGCCAGCAGCTTGGGGGGCTCGGAGACCCAGTACTTC
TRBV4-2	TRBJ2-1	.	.	CASSQEGLKSSYNEQFF	TGTGCCAGCAGCCAAGAAGGGCTCAAAAGCTCCTACAATGAGCAGTTCTTC
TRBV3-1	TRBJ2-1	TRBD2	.	CASSQRERGYNEQFF	TGTGCCAGCAGCCAAAGGGAGCGGGGATACAATGAGCAGTTCTTC
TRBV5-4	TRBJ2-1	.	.	CASSLVIAGRREQFF	TGTGCCAGCAGCTTGGTCATAGCAGGGAGGCGTGAGCAGTTCTTC
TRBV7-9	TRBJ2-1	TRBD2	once	CASSLGSSGVLGNEQFF	TGTGCCAGCAGCTTAGGGTCTAGCGGGGTTCTCGGGAATGAGCAGTTCTTC
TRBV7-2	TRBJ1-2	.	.	CASSPLTYGYTF	TGTGCCAGCAGCCCTCTCACCTATGGCTACACCTTC
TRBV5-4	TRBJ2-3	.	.	CASSLDTDTQYF	TGTGCCAGCAGCTTAGATACAGATACGCAGTATTTT
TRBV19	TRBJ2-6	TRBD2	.	CASNGGLAGSSGANVLTF	TGTGCCAGTAACGGGGGACTAGCGGGTTCCTCTGGGGCCAACGTCCTGACTTTC
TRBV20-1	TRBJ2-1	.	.	CSAVGWVAVNEQFF	TGCAGTGCTGTGGGGTGGGTAGCCGTCAATGAGCAGTTCTTC
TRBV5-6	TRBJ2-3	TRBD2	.	CASSLGLAGASDTQYF	TGTGCCAGCAGCTTGGGACTAGCGGGGGCCTCAGATACGCAGTATTTT
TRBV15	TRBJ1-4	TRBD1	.	CATSRDRGKNEKLFF	TGTGCCACCAGCAGGGACAGGGGAAAGAATGAAAAACTGTTTTTT
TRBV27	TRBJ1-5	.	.	CASRPRLSGERQPQHF	TGTGCCAGCAGACCCCGACTTTCGGGGGAAAGACAGCCCCAGCATTTT
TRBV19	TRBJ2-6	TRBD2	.	CASSTSWDTGTSGLAGANVLTF	TGTGCCAGTAGTACTTCTTGGGACACCGGGACTAGCGGGTTAGCGGGGGCCAACGTCCTGACTTTC
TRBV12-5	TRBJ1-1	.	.	CASGPLGHTEAFF	TGTGCTAGTGGTCCCCTGGGACACACTGAAGCTTTCTTT
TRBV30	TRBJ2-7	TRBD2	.	CAWKGTSGRTYEQYF	TGTGCCTGGAAAGGGACTAGCGGGAGGACCTACGAGCAGTACTTC
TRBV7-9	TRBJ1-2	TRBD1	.	CASSPADRADYGYTF	TGTGCCAGCAGCCCGGCGGACAGGGCGGACTATGGCTACACCTTC
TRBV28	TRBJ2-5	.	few	CASSLSGETQYF	TGTGCCAGCAGTTTATCGGGGGAGACCCAGTACTTC
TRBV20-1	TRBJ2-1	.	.	CSASVGASYNEQFF	TGCAGTGCTAGTGTTGGCGCCTCCTACAATGAGCAGTTCTTC
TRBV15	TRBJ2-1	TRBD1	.	CATTPGQGRNEQFF	TGTGCCACAACTCCGGGACAGGGTCGAAATGAGCAGTTCTTC
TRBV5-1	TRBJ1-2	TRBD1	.	CASSPGTVYGYTF	TGCGCCAGCAGCCCGGGGACAGTTTATGGCTACACCTTC